A single TCR beta chain is shown here with its context. This record comes from a study of blood T cell repertoires in COVID-19. Turning to the study itself: Acute and convalescent COVID-19 samples came from the United States, Italy and Spain. T cells, B-cell-depleted T cells, or PBMCs supplied cDNA or gDNA.

V dropped 5 bases and J dropped 6; count of bases not matched to a gene: 9. Germline assignment: CDR1 LNHDA and CDR2 SQIVND (reference sequence). CDR3 length: 16 amino acids. TCRdb's copy holds only in-frame clones and misses some; the assay was immunoSEQ multiplex PCR. The table lists 90,000 to 100,000 clones, around 84% of them singletons. Material: peripheral blood. This receptor was obtained from a man older than 75 with acute or convalescent COVID-19. The J gene is TRBJ2-4, the V gene TRBV19; 11 bases match TRBD1. CDR3 sequence: CASSPRTGGAGNIQYF. The CDR3 DNA reads TGTGCCAGTAGTCCCAGGACAGGGGGCGCCGGAAACATTCAGTACTTC.